The 5 T cell receptor beta chains listed next were all sequenced from one sample in a study of CD8+CD57+ T cells in acquired aplastic anemia. According to the study, genomic DNA was the template for TCR beta VDJ and CDR3 profiling. MiXCR was run by TCRdb on the reads, yielding one entry per CDR3 protein. Of some 82,000 distinct CDR3 sequences in the sample, more than 40% were seen once. Sample: sorted CD4+, CD8+, or CD8+CD57+ T cells (not recorded which) from PBMCs. These TCRs come from a human donor in good health, serving as a control.

This chain joins TRBV15 and TRBJ1-1; perhaps TRBD1 as D (6 bases). The germline gives CDR1 LNHNV, CDR2 YYDKDF (reference sequence). The length of the CDR3 is 14 residues. Trimming took 5 bases from V and 2 from J, leaving 12 bases between them. CDR3 sequence reads: CATSRGGENTEAFF. The CDR3 DNA sequence: TGTGCCACCAGCCGAGGGGGGGAAAACACTGAAGCTTTCTTT.

The chain joins TRBV10-3 to TRBJ2-1; D possibly matches TRBD1 or TRBD2 (5 bases each). Trimming stripped 7 bases from V and 7 bases from J, with 14 bases between. The CDR3 covers 13 residues. Germline V gene sequence: CDR1 ENHRY, CDR2 SYGVKD. The CDR3 bases are TGTGCCATCACGGGGCGGTTGGGAAATGAGCAGTTCTTC. Its protein product is CAITGRLGNEQFF.

Comment on this clonotype: A much larger clone lies a single base off, so this may be a read error. The chain links TRBV5-5 to TRBJ2-7; D is unresolved. The CDR3 totals 13 residues. The V gene's germline CDR1 is SGHKS and CDR2 YYEKEE (reference sequence). The CDR3 loop reads CASNLEPVYEQYF. The CDR3 nucleotides read TGTGCCAGCAACTTGGAACCTGTCTACGAGCAGTACTTC.

There are many counts of this clonotype. This sequence joins TRBV19 and TRBJ1-6; no reliable D call. From germline, CDR1 is LNHDA and CDR2 SQIVND (reference sequence). This CDR3 has 13 amino acids. The germline V and J ends were trimmed by 8 bases and 5 bases, with 10 bases remaining between them. CDR3 residues: CASRGVNNSPLHF. The CDR3 region has the DNA TGTGCCAGTCGGGGAGTCAATAATTCACCCCTCCACTTT.

This clonotype was picked up many times. The CDR3 DNA reads as TGTGCCACCAGTCCCGGGACAGGGTGGGAAGATACGCAGTATTTT. This codes for CATSPGTGWEDTQYF. The chain uses TRBV24-1 and TRBJ2-3; 9 nucleotides align to TRBD1. Germline-derived CDR1 and CDR2 are KGHDR and SFDVKD. This CDR3 spans 15 amino acids. V lost 6 bases to trimming and J lost 5 bases; unmatched junction nucleotides: 8.